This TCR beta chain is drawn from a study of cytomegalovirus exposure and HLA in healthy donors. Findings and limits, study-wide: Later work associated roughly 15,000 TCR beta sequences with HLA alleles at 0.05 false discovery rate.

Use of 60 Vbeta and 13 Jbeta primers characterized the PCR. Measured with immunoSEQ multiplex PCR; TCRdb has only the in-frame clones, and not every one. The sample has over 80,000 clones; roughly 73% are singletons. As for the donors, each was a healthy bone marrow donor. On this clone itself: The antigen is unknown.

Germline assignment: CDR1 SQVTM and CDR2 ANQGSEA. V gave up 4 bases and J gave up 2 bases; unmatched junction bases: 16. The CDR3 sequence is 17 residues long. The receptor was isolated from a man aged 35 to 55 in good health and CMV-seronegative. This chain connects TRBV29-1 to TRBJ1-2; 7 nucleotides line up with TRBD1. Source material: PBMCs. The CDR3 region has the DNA TGCAGCGTTGCTGCATTCGTAGGGACAGCTGAAAACTATGGCTACACCTTC. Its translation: CSVAAFVGTAENYGYTF.